Below, one TCR beta chain is given with its context. Its target is not known. This sample is drawn from a study of cytomegalovirus exposure and HLA in healthy donors. Study observations and caveats: High specificity and sensitivity for cytomegalovirus status were reported for the classifier.

This CDR3 has 15 amino acids. After removal of 4 bases from V and 1 base from J, the junction contained 4 bases not matched to a gene. Germline V gives CDR1 SEHNR, CDR2 FQNEAQ (reference sequence). Generated by immunoSEQ multiplex PCR, the TCRdb table keeps only in-frame clones and is missing some. The table lists under 140,000 clones, roughly 90% of them singletons, with roughly 1.4% in the top ten. This clonotype was sampled from a woman aged 25 to 39 in good health and CMV-seropositive. The sequenced material came from PBMCs. The genes are TRBV7-9 and TRBJ2-1, with 7 positions matching TRBD1. The CDR3 sequence: CASSSDRASYNEQFF. In nucleotides, the CDR3 is TGTGCCAGCAGCTCCGACAGGGCTTCCTACAATGAGCAGTTCTTC. The full variable domain, rest sourced from reference TRBV7-9 and TRBJ2-1, is DTGVSQNPRHKITKRGQNVTFRCDPISEHNRLYWYRQTLGQGPEFLTYFQNEAQLEKSRLLSDRFSAERPKGSFSTLEIQRTEQGDSAMYLCASSSDRASYNEQFFGPGTRLTVL.